This is a list of T cell receptor beta chains from one sample in a study of tumor-infiltrating lymphocytes in primary liver carcinoma. TCRdb independently ran MiXCR on the multiplex PCR reads; one entry per CDR3 protein. The sample includes around 71,000 distinct CDR3 sequences, 70% to 80% of them seen just once. The specimen was liver tumor tissue from sampling region 4. Receptor source: a woman aged 60-75 years with primary liver carcinoma and hepatitis B virus infection. Both conserved end residues are part of each CDR3. Each record gives: V gene, J gene, D gene, clone size, CDR3 DNA, CDR3 protein. D genes are given only for firm matches. A row's size may be missing; if present it is once, few, many or a size class.

v_gene: TRBV12-3/TRBV12-4; j_gene: TRBJ1-5; d_gene: .; abundance: .; CDR3nt: TGTGCCACCTCGGACTCTGGAGATCAGCCCCGGCATTTT; CDR3aa: CATSDSGDQPRHF
v_gene: TRBV4-2; j_gene: TRBJ1-3; d_gene: .; abundance: .; CDR3nt: TGTACCAGCAGCCCCAAGGGACGGGCTGGGGACGGAAACACCATATATTTC; CDR3aa: CTSSPKGRAGDGNTIYF
v_gene: TRBV6-6; j_gene: TRBJ2-1; d_gene: .; abundance: large; CDR3nt: TGTGCCAGCAGTTACTCGGGTGCTGAGCAGTTCTTC; CDR3aa: CASSYSGAEQFF
v_gene: TRBV12-5; j_gene: TRBJ2-2; d_gene: TRBD1; abundance: .; CDR3nt: TGTGCTAGTGGTTTAGTGATCGGGACAGGGGTAGCCGGGGAGCTGTTTTTT; CDR3aa: CASGLVIGTGVAGELFF
v_gene: TRBV6-6; j_gene: TRBJ1-5; d_gene: TRBD1; abundance: medium-sized; CDR3nt: TGTGCCAGCAGAGGACAGGGTCTAAGCAATCAGCCCCAGCATTTT; CDR3aa: CASRGQGLSNQPQHF
v_gene: TRBV7-2; j_gene: TRBJ2-1; d_gene: TRBD2; abundance: once; CDR3nt: TGTGCCAGCAGCTTAGCGGGACTAACTTACAATGAGCAGTTCTTC; CDR3aa: CASSLAGLTYNEQFF
v_gene: TRBV12-3/TRBV12-4; j_gene: TRBJ1-1; d_gene: .; abundance: .; CDR3nt: TGTGCCAGCACCTACGAGCACCCGAACACCGAAGCTTTCTTT; CDR3aa: CASTYEHPNTEAFF
v_gene: TRBV5-1; j_gene: TRBJ2-1; d_gene: TRBD2; abundance: once; CDR3nt: TGCGCCAGCAGCTTTTCGTGCGGGGGGTTCGATGAGCAGTTCTTC; CDR3aa: CASSFSCGGFDEQFF
v_gene: TRBV18; j_gene: TRBJ1-5; d_gene: .; abundance: .; CDR3nt: TGTGCCAGCTCCACGGGGGATGATCAGCCACAGCATTTT; CDR3aa: CASSTGDDQPQHF
v_gene: TRBV28; j_gene: TRBJ1-3; d_gene: TRBD1; abundance: .; CDR3nt: TGTGCCAACAGGGACGTGTCCGGGACAGGGGGAAACACTATATATTTT; CDR3aa: CANRDVSGTGGNTIYF
v_gene: TRBV12-3/TRBV12-4; j_gene: TRBJ2-7; d_gene: TRBD2; abundance: many; CDR3nt: TGTGCCAGCAGCACTAGCGGGCTCTACGAGCAGTACTTC; CDR3aa: CASSTSGLYEQYF
v_gene: TRBV6-6; j_gene: TRBJ1-3; d_gene: .; abundance: .; CDR3nt: TGTGCCAGCAGGATTCAGAACATGGTCTCCGGAAACACCATATATTTT; CDR3aa: CASRIQNMVSGNTIYF
v_gene: TRBV12-3/TRBV12-4; j_gene: TRBJ2-1; d_gene: .; abundance: many; CDR3nt: TGTGCCAGCAGTCCGGACAGCCTTGAGCAGTTCTTC; CDR3aa: CASSPDSLEQFF
v_gene: TRBV11-2; j_gene: TRBJ2-3; d_gene: .; abundance: .; CDR3nt: TGTGCCAGTAGCTTAGGGGGACTAACGTACACGTCAGATAGGCAGTTTTTT; CDR3aa: CASSLGGLTYTSDRQFF
v_gene: TRBV11-2; j_gene: TRBJ2-1; d_gene: .; abundance: once; CDR3nt: TGTGCCAGCAGCTTAAATAGCAGGAGGATCGACAATGAGCAGTTCTTC; CDR3aa: CASSLNSRRIDNEQFF
v_gene: TRBV28; j_gene: TRBJ2-1; d_gene: .; abundance: .; CDR3nt: TGTGCCAGTCATACCCCTGGGGGGTTCAATGAGCACTTCTTC; CDR3aa: CASHTPGGFNEHFF
v_gene: TRBV6-1; j_gene: TRBJ2-1; d_gene: .; abundance: once; CDR3nt: TGTGCCAGCGGACGAGATGCGAGTGACTACAATGAGCAGTTCTTC; CDR3aa: CASGRDASDYNEQFF
v_gene: TRBV6-2/TRBV6-3; j_gene: TRBJ2-3; d_gene: .; abundance: many; CDR3nt: TGTGCCAGCAGTTACGCGGAAACCCGCACAGATACGCAGTATTTT; CDR3aa: CASSYAETRTDTQYF
v_gene: TRBV28; j_gene: TRBJ1-5; d_gene: .; abundance: many; CDR3nt: TGTGCCAGCAAGAGAGACAGTCCTAGCAATCAGCCCCAGCATTTT; CDR3aa: CASKRDSPSNQPQHF
v_gene: TRBV11-3; j_gene: TRBJ2-4; d_gene: .; abundance: .; CDR3nt: TGTGCCAGCAGCTTAAATGGTTGGGGGCGTGACATTCAGTACTTT; CDR3aa: CASSLNGWGRDIQYF
v_gene: TRBV28; j_gene: TRBJ2-7; d_gene: TRBD2; abundance: many; CDR3nt: TGTGCCAGCAGCGAAAGACTAGCGGGAGTCGAAGAGCAGTACTTC; CDR3aa: CASSERLAGVEEQYF
v_gene: TRBV2; j_gene: TRBJ2-5; d_gene: .; abundance: .; CDR3nt: TGTGCCAGCAGCACCAGAGCGACCCAGTACTTC; CDR3aa: CASSTRATQYF
v_gene: TRBV29-1; j_gene: TRBJ2-5; d_gene: TRBD2; abundance: .; CDR3nt: TGCAGCACCCCAGTGGGTCGCCTAGCGGGCTCGGAGACCCAATACTTC; CDR3aa: CSTPVGRLAGSETQYF
v_gene: TRBV11-2; j_gene: TRBJ2-1; d_gene: TRBD2; abundance: .; CDR3nt: TGTGCCAGCAGCTTAGATCAGGGGCCAGCGGGAGAGTTCTTC; CDR3aa: CASSLDQGPAGEFF
v_gene: TRBV12-3/TRBV12-4; j_gene: TRBJ2-5; d_gene: .; abundance: .; CDR3nt: TGTGCCAGCAGTCCCCGGACTGGCATGGGGACCCAGTACTTC; CDR3aa: CASSPRTGMGTQYF
v_gene: TRBV4-2; j_gene: TRBJ2-1; d_gene: TRBD2; abundance: .; CDR3nt: TGTGCCAGCAGCCAAGAAGCGGGAGGGCCCAATGAGCAGTTCTTC; CDR3aa: CASSQEAGGPNEQFF
v_gene: TRBV12-5; j_gene: TRBJ2-7; d_gene: TRBD2; abundance: .; CDR3nt: TGTGCTAATGGCACCGGGACTAGTGGGAGAGCCTACGAGCAGTACTTC; CDR3aa: CANGTGTSGRAYEQYF
v_gene: TRBV28; j_gene: TRBJ1-6; d_gene: .; abundance: .; CDR3nt: TGTGCCTGCAGTAACCAACGAGGCCCCTTCCACTTT; CDR3aa: CACSNQRGPFHF
v_gene: TRBV6-5; j_gene: TRBJ2-2; d_gene: .; abundance: few; CDR3nt: TGTGCCAGCAGTTCAGGAGTCACCAGGGAGCTGTTTTTT; CDR3aa: CASSSGVTRELFF
v_gene: TRBV29-1; j_gene: TRBJ2-3; d_gene: .; abundance: .; CDR3nt: TGCAGATTGTTCAGCGAATGTACGCAATATTTT; CDR3aa: CRLFSECTQYF
v_gene: TRBV12-3/TRBV12-4; j_gene: TRBJ2-1; d_gene: .; abundance: .; CDR3nt: TGTGCCTGCAGACCGGGGATTAGCGGCCACTCCTACAATGAGCAGTTCTTC; CDR3aa: CACRPGISGHSYNEQFF
v_gene: TRBV29-1; j_gene: TRBJ2-1; d_gene: .; abundance: .; CDR3nt: TGCAGCGTTGAAGACGGGATCGTCGTGGGGAATGAGCAGTTCTTC; CDR3aa: CSVEDGIVVGNEQFF
v_gene: TRBV29-1; j_gene: TRBJ2-3; d_gene: .; abundance: many; CDR3nt: TGCAGCGTGGGGGACAGCACAGATACGCAGTATTTT; CDR3aa: CSVGDSTDTQYF
v_gene: TRBV12-3/TRBV12-4; j_gene: TRBJ2-1; d_gene: .; abundance: once; CDR3nt: TGTGCCAGCAGCCCGAAGTCTGAAGGCGATGAGCAGTTCTTC; CDR3aa: CASSPKSEGDEQFF
v_gene: TRBV7-9; j_gene: TRBJ2-7; d_gene: .; abundance: .; CDR3nt: TGTGTCAGCAGCTTAGGGGCTGCGGGGTACTACGAGCAGTACTTC; CDR3aa: CVSSLGAAGYYEQYF
v_gene: TRBV29-1; j_gene: TRBJ1-2; d_gene: .; abundance: .; CDR3nt: TGCATCGTTGTGCGGGACTATGGCTACACCTTC; CDR3aa: CIVVRDYGYTF
v_gene: TRBV10-3; j_gene: TRBJ2-7; d_gene: .; abundance: .; CDR3nt: TGTGCCATCAGTGGGCCGAGGAAGCACGAGCAGTACTTC; CDR3aa: CAISGPRKHEQYF
v_gene: TRBV11-2; j_gene: TRBJ2-2; d_gene: TRBD1; abundance: .; CDR3nt: TGTGCCAGCAGCCCCCTGGGACAGGGACGTACCGGGGAGCCGTTTTTT; CDR3aa: CASSPLGQGRTGEPFF
v_gene: TRBV29-1; j_gene: TRBJ2-1; d_gene: .; abundance: .; CDR3nt: TGCAGTGTTGACCTGGAATGTAGGGGAAGTGAGCAGTTCTTC; CDR3aa: CSVDLECRGSEQFF
v_gene: TRBV19; j_gene: TRBJ2-6; d_gene: TRBD1; abundance: .; CDR3nt: TGTGCCAGTAGACGAGGACAGGTTCTGAACCCAAGACAATCTGGGGCCAAGGTCCTGACTTTC; CDR3aa: CASRRGQVLNPRQSGAKVLTF
v_gene: TRBV19; j_gene: TRBJ2-3; d_gene: TRBD2; abundance: .; CDR3nt: TGTGCCAGTACCTTTAGCGGGAGCACAGATACACAGTATTTT; CDR3aa: CASTFSGSTDTQYF
v_gene: TRBV20-1; j_gene: TRBJ2-5; d_gene: TRBD2; abundance: .; CDR3nt: TGCAGTGCTAGAGCGGGAGGGCACCAAGAGACCCAGTACTTC; CDR3aa: CSARAGGHQETQYF
v_gene: TRBV24-1; j_gene: TRBJ2-1; d_gene: TRBD2; abundance: many; CDR3nt: TGTGCCACCAGTGAGAGCCCCGGGACTAGCGGGCAGTTCTCCTACAATGAGCAGTTCTTC; CDR3aa: CATSESPGTSGQFSYNEQFF